The 12 T cell receptor beta chains in this list originate from one sample, sequenced in a study of cytomegalovirus exposure and HLA in healthy donors. 13 Jbeta primers and 60 Vbeta primers were used for the PCR. Only in-frame clones appear in the TCRdb table, and some are missing; sequencing was by immunoSEQ multiplex PCR. The sample includes about 230,000 clones, 80% to 90% seen only once; the top ten take around 1%. Sequenced sample: PBMCs. The origin of the receptors is a woman in her late teens or twenties in good health and CMV-seronegative.

This chain uses TRBV7-2 with TRBJ2-3; 7 bases are shared with TRBD2. CDR1 is SGHTA and CDR2 is FQGNSA in the germline V gene. J gave up 0 bases and V 8 bases, and 11 bases lay outside the gene matches. The CDR3 is made up of 16 amino acids. This chain's CDR3 is CASRPSGTISTDTQYF. DNA of the CDR3: TGTGCCAGCCGCCCCTCCGGGACTATCAGCACAGATACGCAGTATTTT.

V usage is TRBV5-5 and J usage is TRBJ1-5; the D is unclear. Trimming removed 0 bases at V and 3 bases at J, with 10 bases between. CDR3 size: 15 residues. CDR1 and CDR2 (germline): SGHKS, YYEKEE (reference sequence). This CDR3 is CASSLGGGNNQPQHF. In DNA, the CDR3 is TGTGCCAGCAGCTTGGGGGGAGGGAACAATCAGCCCCAGCATTTT.

The chain couples TRBV7-2 to TRBJ2-1; D may be TRBD2 (6 bases). V was clipped by 1 base and J by 6 bases, with 10 bases between them. CDR1 is SGHTA and CDR2 is FQGNSA in the germline V gene. The CDR3 totals 14 residues. The DNA of the CDR3 is TGTGCCAGCAGCTTAGGGAAGGGAGGCAATGAGCAGTTCTTC. This gives the protein CASSLGKGGNEQFF.

The chain links TRBV6-6 to TRBJ2-7; D unresolved. Deletions cut 1 base from V and 0 bases from J, with 7 bases between. The CDR3 sequence is 14 residues long. Germline CDR1 is MNHNY and CDR2 is SVGAGI (reference sequence). The chain's CDR3 is CASSYLQASYEQYF. CDR3 nucleotide sequence: TGTGCCAGCAGTTACTTGCAGGCCTCCTACGAGCAGTACTTC.

The chain carries TRBV15 and TRBJ2-7, with D possibly matching TRBD1 (5 bases). The CDR3 covers 15 residues. Deletions cut 5 bases from V and 5 bases from J, with 19 bases between. Germline V lookup: CDR1 LNHNV, CDR2 YYDKDF (reference sequence). The CDR3, as DNA: TGTGCCACCAGCGGACATTACGGATTGACCCACGAGCAGTACTTC. This encodes CATSGHYGLTHEQYF.

V is TRBV9 and J is TRBJ1-6; a weak D match, TRBD1 (5 bases). Germline CDR1 and CDR2: SGDLS and YYNGEE. Trimming shortened V by 0 bases and J by 4 bases, and 11 bases separated the two germline ends. The CDR3 consists of 16 residues. The CDR3 region is CASSVGGREYNSPLHF. Here the CDR3 DNA reads TGTGCCAGCAGCGTAGGGGGGAGGGAATATAATTCACCCCTCCACTTT.

The chain couples TRBV5-1 to TRBJ1-1; the D gene is possibly TRBD1 (5 bases). In germline, CDR1 is SGHRS, CDR2 YFSETQ. Deletions cut 9 bases from V and 4 bases from J, with 16 bases between. The CDR3 spans 13 residues. In nucleotides, the CDR3 is TGCGCCACTTACGGGCAGGGAAGCACTGAAGCTTTCTTT. It codes for CATYGQGSTEAFF.

The V gene is TRBV30, the J gene TRBJ1-5, with a weak D call TRBD1 (6 bases). CDR1 is GTSNPN, CDR2 SVGIG, per germline (reference sequence). Trimming stripped 5 bases from V and 3 bases from J, with 20 bases between. The CDR3 length is 16 residues. CDR3 sequence reads: CAWGTKDSRVNQPQHF. The CDR3 nucleotides are TGTGCCTGGGGGACCAAGGACAGTCGGGTCAATCAGCCCCAGCATTTT.

This rearrangement joins TRBV7-2 to TRBJ2-7; a possible D gene is TRBD2 (6 bases). V was clipped by 0 bases and J by 6 bases, with 15 bases between them. The germline V gene has CDR1 SGHTA and CDR2 FQGNSA. CDR3 length: 15 amino acids. The CDR3 coding sequence is TGTGCCAGCAGCTTAGCGGCGGTAGTCGGGAGCGAGCAGTACTTC. This encodes CASSLAAVVGSEQYF.

This clone has just a few counts. CDR3 region: CASSYQGLGTEAFF. The CDR3 DNA sequence: TGTGCCAGCAGTTACCAGGGGTTGGGCACTGAAGCTTTCTTT. The chain is built from TRBV6-6 and TRBJ1-1; maybe TRBD1 (6 bases). CDR3 length: 14 amino acids. From germline, CDR1 is MNHNY and CDR2 SVGAGI (reference sequence). The V gene lost 2 bases and the J gene lost 4 bases, with 11 bases spanning the gap.

CDR3 coding DNA: TGTGCCAGCAGTTACTCTGCATGGGGACAGCACTACGAGCAGTACTTC. This sequence encodes CASSYSAWGQHYEQYF. The rearrangement joins TRBV6-5 to TRBJ2-7, with 7 bases lining up with TRBD1. Trimming at V came to 0 bases and at J to 3 bases, leaving 8 bases not matched to a gene. This CDR3 has 16 residues. Germline V gene sequence: CDR1 MNHEY, CDR2 SVGAGI.

This clone was found once. The rearrangement links TRBV19 to TRBJ2-6, with a tentative D call TRBD2 (5 bases). The CDR3 contains 15 residues. V was clipped by 3 bases and J by 2 bases, with 8 bases between them. Germline values: CDR1 LNHDA, CDR2 SQIVND (reference sequence). The CDR3 reads CASSMGSTGANVLTF. The CDR3 DNA reads as TGTGCCAGTAGTATGGGGAGCACTGGGGCCAACGTCCTGACTTTC.